One sample yielded the 19 T cell receptor beta chains listed below, sequenced in a study of low-dose radiotherapy and immunotherapy resistance in tumors (dated by TCRdb to the early 2020s). According to the study, the label for this sample's time point signals: after trial treatment. The treatment or condition label, as the study defines it: LDRT plus nivolumab, ipilimumab, low-dose cyclophosphamide and aspirin (RACIN trial). Instrument on record: Illumina HiSeq 2500. Superscript III and a set of TRAV- and TRBV-specific primers were used to synthesize first-strand cDNA, so that both TCRalpha and TCRbeta chains were covered. A roughly 20-cycle PCR with Phusion amplified the TCRs, pairing a constant-region primer with the adapter that was attached to the V primers. TCRdb reworked the public reads: Q25 trimming with fastp, MiXCR clone assembly, productive beta chains retained. Each entry merges the rows of one CDR3 protein and shows their most common DNA and genes. Across this sample there are around 33,000 distinct CDR3 sequences, with around 54% seen only once. Approximately 5.3% of the sample goes to the ten largest clones.

Specimen: PBMCs, collected after low-dose radiotherapy plus immunotherapy. The receptors derive from a male donor with gallbladder cancer.

The sample holds many counts of this clonotype. The genes are TRBV29-1 and TRBJ1-1; maybe TRBD1 (5 bases). The CDR3 has 13 amino acids. Germline V lookup: CDR1 SQVTM, CDR2 ANQGSEA. V lost 7 bases and J 0 bases, leaving 12 bases between the germline ends. The CDR3 loop is CSGSGHLNTEAFF. CDR3 DNA: TGCAGCGGGTCCGGACACTTGAACACTGAAGCTTTCTTT.

In this sample, this clonotype turned up once. The rearrangement uses TRBV7-6 and TRBJ2-2; D remains ambiguous. There are 15 residues in the CDR3. The germline CDR1 and CDR2 sequences are SGHVS and FNYEAQ. Trimming removed 5 bases from V and 3 bases from J, with 13 bases in between. CDR3 nucleotides: TGTGCCAGCAGCCCCAGGAGCAGAGACACCGGGGAGCTGTTTTTT. Translated: CASSPRSRDTGELFF. The full variable domain, completed using reference TRBV7-6 and TRBJ2-2, is GAGVSQSPRYKVTKRGQDVALRCDPISGHVSLYWYRQALGQGPEFLTYFNYEAQQDKSGLPNDRFSAERPEGSISTLTIQRTEQRDSAMYRCASSPRSRDTGELFFGEGSRLTVL.

This clonotype was picked up a small number of times. CDR3 coding DNA: TGCAGTGCTAGTATGGCGGGGGGGCCTGGGGAGCAGTTCTTC. It encodes CSASMAGGPGEQFF. This chain links TRBV20-1 with TRBJ2-1; 9 bases map to TRBD2. The CDR3 sequence is 14 residues long. The V and J ends lost 3 bases and 10 bases, in that order; junction bases with no gene match: 10. Germline CDR1 DFQATT, CDR2 SNEGSKA (reference sequence).

Points on this clonotype: A much bigger clone sits one base away, suggesting this may be a read error. The chain combines TRBV4-3 with TRBJ2-7; 7 bases map to TRBD1. Trimming took 2 bases from V and 3 from J; bases not matched to a gene: 7. This CDR3 is 15 amino acids long. Germline V gives CDR1 LGHNA, CDR2 YSLEER. The CDR3 DNA follows: TGCGCCAGCAGCCAATTCCAGGGGGTGCTCTACGAGCAGTACTTC. It specifies CASSQFQGVLYEQYF.

On this clonotype: This is likely an artifact of a read error, given a far larger clone one base away. The J gene is TRBJ2-1, the V gene TRBV28, with D maybe TRBD2 (7 bases). The DNA matches TRBJ2-5 better at its end, which makes the J call doubtful. The CDR3 contains 16 residues. The germline gives CDR1 MDHEN, CDR2 SYDVKM. CDR3 in amino acids: CASSSGGRSVAETQYF. DNA for the CDR3: TGTGCCAGCTCGTCCGGGGGGCGGTCAGTTGCAGAGACCCAGTACTTC.

This clonotype appeared many times. The chain employs TRBV6-5 and TRBJ2-4; D may be TRBD2 (6 bases). CDR3 size: 15 residues. V shed 5 bases and J shed 0 bases, with 11 bases lying between them. Germline assignment: CDR1 MNHEY and CDR2 SVGAGI. The CDR3 nucleotides are TGTGCCAGCAGTCGGGGGAGACCAGCCAAAAACATTCAGTACTTC. Amino acids: CASSRGRPAKNIQYF.

CDR3 sequence reads: CASSLGLAGAYEQFF. CDR3 DNA: TGTGCCAGCAGCTTAGGACTAGCGGGAGCATATGAGCAGTTCTTC. The chain has TRBV7-6 and TRBJ2-1; 12 bases align to TRBD2. The junction had 3 bases not matched to a gene; V was cut back by 1 base and J by 8 bases. From germline, CDR1 is SGHVS and CDR2 FNYEAQ. The CDR3 runs to 15 residues.

This clonotype was picked up one time. The chain recombines TRBV14 with TRBJ2-5; tentatively, D is TRBD1 or TRBD2 (5 bases each). There are 14 residues in the CDR3. Germline lookup yields CDR1 SGHDN and CDR2 FVKESK. Deletions cut 2 bases from V and 7 bases from J, with 14 bases between. The CDR3 region has the DNA TGTGCCAGCAGCCAATTCAGGGACGTAGGGACCCAGTACTTC. It encodes CASSQFRDVGTQYF.

A remark on this clonotype: A far larger clone differs by one base, so this is likely a read error. The chain links TRBV10-3 to TRBJ2-1; 12 nucleotides agree with TRBD1. The CDR3 contains 12 residues. CDR1 ENHRY and CDR2 SYGVKD come from the germline V gene. V lost 8 bases to trimming and J lost 13 bases; unmatched junction nucleotides: 6. CDR3 nucleotides: TGTGCCATCGGGACAGGGGGCGTGACCCAGTTCTTC. Amino acids: CAIGTGGVTQFF.

This clonotype has a handful of counts. The V and J genes are TRBV15 and TRBJ2-1; 8 bases align to TRBD1. Losses at the gene ends were 4 bases for V and 7 bases for J; bases not matched to a gene: 3. The length of the CDR3 is 13 residues. CDR1 is LNHNV, CDR2 YYDKDF, per germline (reference sequence). CDR3 nucleotide sequence: TGTGCCACCAGCATGGACAGGGTGAATGAGCAGTTCTTC. Its protein is CATSMDRVNEQFF.

The J gene is TRBJ1-2, the V gene TRBV5-1, with D possibly matching TRBD1 (6 bases). CDR3 length equals 14 residues. Trimming removed 0 bases at V and 6 bases at J, with 12 bases between. From germline, CDR1 is SGHRS and CDR2 YFSETQ. The CDR3 DNA sequence: TGCGCCAGCAGCTTGGTTGCAGGGGATCATGGCTACACCTTC. Translating gives CASSLVAGDHGYTF.

The rearrangement joins TRBV11-2 to TRBJ2-3; TRBD2 agrees at 9 bases. The V and J ends lost 5 bases and 3 bases, in that order; junction bases with no gene match: 12. The germline gives CDR1 SGHAT, CDR2 FQNNGV. The CDR3 sequence is 17 residues long. As DNA, the CDR3 is TGTGCCAGCAGCCCCAGCGGGGGGCGGCGGAGAACAGATACGCAGTATTTT. This gives the protein CASSPSGGRRRTDTQYF.

By frequency in the sample, this clonotype is medium-sized. This sequence joins TRBV6-2 or TRBV6-3 and TRBJ2-7; no definite D call. Between the trimmed V and J ends, which lost 2 bases and 6 bases, there was a span of 14 bases. The CDR3 spans 14 residues. In germline, CDR1 is MNHEY, CDR2 SVGEGT. The CDR3 spells CASSYKGNRVEQYF. In DNA, the CDR3 is TGTGCCAGCAGTTACAAGGGTAATCGAGTCGAGCAGTACTTC.

The V call is TRBV5-1, the J call TRBJ2-7, with 9 bases identical to TRBD1. V trimming: 2 bases; J trimming: 5 bases; junction bases outside the gene matches: 5. The germline gives CDR1 SGHRS, CDR2 YFSETQ. CDR3 length: 14 residues. This CDR3 is CASSLQGALNEQYF. CDR3 DNA: TGCGCCAGCAGCTTACAGGGGGCTTTGAACGAGCAGTACTTC.

By share, this clonotype counts as medium-sized. The chain carries TRBV28 and TRBJ1-5; D gene ambiguous. The V gene lost 2 bases and the J gene lost 2 bases, with 10 bases spanning the gap. Germline CDR1 and CDR2: MDHEN and SYDVKM. The CDR3 extends over 15 amino acids. The CDR3 DNA reads as TGTGCCAGCAGTTTAATAGGGAAGGGCAATCAGCCCCAGCATTTT. Translating gives CASSLIGKGNQPQHF.

This chain connects TRBV2 to TRBJ2-2; D call uncertain. The CDR3 has 12 amino acids. With 4 bases removed from V and 5 bases from J, the gap between germline ends came to 5 bases. Germline V gene lookup returns CDR1 SNHLY and CDR2 FYNNEI. CDR3 DNA: TGTGCCAGCAGTGCCGATACCGGGGAGCTGTTTTTT. Protein: CASSADTGELFF.

This clonotype was detected many times. This chain uses TRBV6-2 or TRBV6-3 with TRBJ2-1; D tentatively fits TRBD1 or TRBD2 (5 bases each). CDR1 and CDR2 from the germline V gene are MNHEY and SVGEGT. The CDR3 contains 11 residues. V lost 5 bases, J lost 9 bases, and 8 bases lay in between. As DNA, the CDR3 is TGTGCCAGCAGTCCGGGACGTGAGCAGTTCTTC. This codes for CASSPGREQFF.

This clonotype has just a few counts. The J gene is TRBJ2-2, the V gene TRBV5-1; a weak D match, TRBD2 (6 bases). Between the trimmed V and J ends, which lost 6 bases and 1 base, there was a span of 16 bases. Looked up from germline, CDR1 is SGHRS and CDR2 is YFSETQ. The CDR3 has 16 amino acids. The CDR3 bases are TGCGCCAGCACCAGGGCGGAGGGACTGAACACCGGGGAGCTGTTTTTT. Residues: CASTRAEGLNTGELFF.

Notes on this clonotype: Sequence at one end of the junction differs from germline and may be a read error. The chain is built from TRBV4-2 and TRBJ2-3; TRBD2 matches 11 bases. Germline loops: CDR1 LGHNA, CDR2 YNFKEQ. The CDR3 has 18 residues. Here the CDR3 reads CASSQDHPLAGGTNTQYF. CDR3 DNA sequence: TGTGCCAGCAGCCAAGATCATCCCCTAGCGGGGGGCACAAATACGCAGTATTTT.